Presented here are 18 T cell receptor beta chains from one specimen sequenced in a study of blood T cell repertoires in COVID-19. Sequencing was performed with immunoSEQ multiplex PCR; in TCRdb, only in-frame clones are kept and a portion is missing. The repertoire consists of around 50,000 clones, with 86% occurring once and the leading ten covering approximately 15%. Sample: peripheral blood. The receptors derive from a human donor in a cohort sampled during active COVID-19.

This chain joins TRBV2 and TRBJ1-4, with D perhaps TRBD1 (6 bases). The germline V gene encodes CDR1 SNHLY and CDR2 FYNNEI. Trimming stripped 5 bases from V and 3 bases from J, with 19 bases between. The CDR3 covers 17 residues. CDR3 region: CASSREAAGAPNEKLFF. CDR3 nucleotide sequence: TGTGCCAGCAGTCGAGAGGCCGCGGGGGCACCTAATGAAAAACTGTTTTTT. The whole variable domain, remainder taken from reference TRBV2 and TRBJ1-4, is EPEVTQTPSHQVTQMGQEVILRCVPISNHLYFYWYRQILGQKVEFLVSFYNNEISEKSEIFDDQFSVERPDGSNFTLKIRSTKLEDSAMYFCASSREAAGAPNEKLFFGSGTQLSVL.

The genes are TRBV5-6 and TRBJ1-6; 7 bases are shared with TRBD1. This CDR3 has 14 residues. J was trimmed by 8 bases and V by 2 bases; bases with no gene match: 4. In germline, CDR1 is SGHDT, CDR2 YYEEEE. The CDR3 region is CASSFDRVHSPLHF. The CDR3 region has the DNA TGTGCCAGCAGCTTCGACAGGGTGCATTCACCCCTCCACTTT.

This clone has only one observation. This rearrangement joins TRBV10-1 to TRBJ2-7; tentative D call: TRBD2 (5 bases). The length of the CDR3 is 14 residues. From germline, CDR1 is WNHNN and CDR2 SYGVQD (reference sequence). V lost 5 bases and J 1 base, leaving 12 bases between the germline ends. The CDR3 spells CASSLTGFSYEQYF. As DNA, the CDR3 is TGCGCCAGCAGTCTCACGGGGTTTTCCTACGAGCAGTACTTC.

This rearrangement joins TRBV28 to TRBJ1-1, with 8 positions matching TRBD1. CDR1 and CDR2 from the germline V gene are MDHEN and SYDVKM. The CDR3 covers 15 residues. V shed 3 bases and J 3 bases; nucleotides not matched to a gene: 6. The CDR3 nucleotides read TGTGCCAGCAGTTTTGGGACAGGCGGTTACACTGAAGCTTTCTTT. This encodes CASSFGTGGYTEAFF.

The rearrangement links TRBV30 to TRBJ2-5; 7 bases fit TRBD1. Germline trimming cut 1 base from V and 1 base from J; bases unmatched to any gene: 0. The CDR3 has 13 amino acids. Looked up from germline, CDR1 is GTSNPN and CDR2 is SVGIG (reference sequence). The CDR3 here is CAWSEGAQETQYF. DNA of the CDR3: TGTGCCTGGAGTGAGGGGGCCCAAGAGACCCAGTACTTC.

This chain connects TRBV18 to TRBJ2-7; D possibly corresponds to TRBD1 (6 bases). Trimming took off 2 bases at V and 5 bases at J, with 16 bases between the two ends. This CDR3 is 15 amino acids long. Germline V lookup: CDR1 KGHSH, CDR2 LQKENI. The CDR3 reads CASSPIGQNGNEQYF. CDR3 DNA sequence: TGTGCCAGCTCACCAATTGGACAGAACGGGAACGAGCAGTACTTC.

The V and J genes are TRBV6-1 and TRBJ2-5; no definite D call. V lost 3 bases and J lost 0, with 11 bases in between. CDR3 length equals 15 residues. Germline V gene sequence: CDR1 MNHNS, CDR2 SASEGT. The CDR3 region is CASSEWAMYQETQYF. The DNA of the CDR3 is TGTGCCAGCAGTGAGTGGGCGATGTACCAAGAGACCCAGTACTTC.

In DNA, the CDR3 is TGTGCCTGGAGTCGGGAGTTAAAGAACTCACCCCTCCACTTT. Translation: CAWSRELKNSPLHF. The V call is TRBV30, the J call TRBJ1-6; D gene uncertain. Germline CDR1 reads GTSNPN; CDR2 reads SVGIG (reference sequence). Trimming cost V 2 bases and J 10 bases, with 15 bases left between them. This CDR3 region has 14 residues.

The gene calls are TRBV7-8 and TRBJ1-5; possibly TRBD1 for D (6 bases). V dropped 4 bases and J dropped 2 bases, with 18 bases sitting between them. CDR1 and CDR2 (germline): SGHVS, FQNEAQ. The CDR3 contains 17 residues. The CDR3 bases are TGTGCCAGCAGCTCGACGACAGGCCTTTTTGGCAATCAGCCCCAGCATTTT. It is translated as CASSSTTGLFGNQPQHF.

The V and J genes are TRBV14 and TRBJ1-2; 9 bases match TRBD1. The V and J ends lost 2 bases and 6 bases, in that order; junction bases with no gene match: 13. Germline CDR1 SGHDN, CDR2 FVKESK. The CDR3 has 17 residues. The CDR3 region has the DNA TGTGCCAGCAGCCAAAGAAAGGGAGGCACAGGGGGCCATGGCTACACCTTC. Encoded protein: CASSQRKGGTGGHGYTF.

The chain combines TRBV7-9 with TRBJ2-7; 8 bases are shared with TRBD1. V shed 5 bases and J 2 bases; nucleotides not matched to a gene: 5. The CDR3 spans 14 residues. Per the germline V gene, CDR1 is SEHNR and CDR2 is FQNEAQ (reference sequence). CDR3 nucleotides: TGTGCCAGCAGCCTGGACAGGGTCCCCTACGAGCAGTACTTC. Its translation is CASSLDRVPYEQYF.

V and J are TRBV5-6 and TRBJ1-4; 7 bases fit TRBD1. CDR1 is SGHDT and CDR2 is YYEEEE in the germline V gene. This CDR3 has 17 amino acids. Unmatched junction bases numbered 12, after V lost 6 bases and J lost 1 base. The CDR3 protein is CASTLDRAARTNEKLFF. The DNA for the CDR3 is TGTGCCAGCACCCTAGACAGGGCAGCAAGAACTAATGAAAAACTGTTTTTT.

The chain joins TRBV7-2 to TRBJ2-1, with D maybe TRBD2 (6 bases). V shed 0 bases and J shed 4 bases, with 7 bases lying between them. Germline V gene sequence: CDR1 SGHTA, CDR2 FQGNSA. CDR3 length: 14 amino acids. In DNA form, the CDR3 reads TGTGCCAGCAGCTTAGCGGGGGGTTACAATGAGCAGTTCTTC. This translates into CASSLAGGYNEQFF.

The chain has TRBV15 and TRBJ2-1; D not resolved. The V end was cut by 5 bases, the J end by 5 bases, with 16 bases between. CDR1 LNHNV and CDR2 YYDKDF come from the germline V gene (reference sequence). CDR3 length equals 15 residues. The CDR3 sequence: CATSPEGDPHNEQFF. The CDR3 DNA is TGTGCCACCAGCCCCGAAGGAGACCCGCACAATGAGCAGTTCTTC.

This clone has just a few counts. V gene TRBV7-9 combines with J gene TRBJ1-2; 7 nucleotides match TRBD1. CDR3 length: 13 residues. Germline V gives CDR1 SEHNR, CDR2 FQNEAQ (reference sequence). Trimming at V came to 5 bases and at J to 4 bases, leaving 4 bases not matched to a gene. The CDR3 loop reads CASSPDRAYGYTF. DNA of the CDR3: TGTGCCAGCAGCCCCGACAGGGCCTATGGCTACACCTTC. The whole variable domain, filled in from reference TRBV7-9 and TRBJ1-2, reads DTGVSQNPRHKITKRGQNVTFRCDPISEHNRLYWYRQTLGQGPEFLTYFQNEAQLEKSRLLSDRFSAERPKGSFSTLEIQRTEQGDSAMYLCASSPDRAYGYTFGSGTRLTVV.

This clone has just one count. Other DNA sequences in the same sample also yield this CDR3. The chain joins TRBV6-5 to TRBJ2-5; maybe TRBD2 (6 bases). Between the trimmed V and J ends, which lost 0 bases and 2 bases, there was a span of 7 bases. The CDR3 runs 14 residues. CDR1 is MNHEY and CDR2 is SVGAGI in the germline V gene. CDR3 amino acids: CASSYSGGQETQYF. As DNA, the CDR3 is TGTGCCAGCAGTTACTCGGGGGGTCAAGAGACCCAGTACTTC.

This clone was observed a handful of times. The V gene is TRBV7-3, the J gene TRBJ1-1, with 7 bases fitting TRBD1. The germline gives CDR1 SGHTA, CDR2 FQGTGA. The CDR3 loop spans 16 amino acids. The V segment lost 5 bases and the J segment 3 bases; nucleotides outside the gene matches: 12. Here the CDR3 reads CASSPSGRGLDTEAFF. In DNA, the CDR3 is TGTGCCAGCAGCCCCTCGGGCAGGGGGTTGGACACTGAAGCTTTCTTT.

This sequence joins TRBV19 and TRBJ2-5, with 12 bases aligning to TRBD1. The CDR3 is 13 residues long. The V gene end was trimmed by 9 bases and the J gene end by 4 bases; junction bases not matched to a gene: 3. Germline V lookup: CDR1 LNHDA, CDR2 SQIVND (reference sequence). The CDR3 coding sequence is TGTGCCAGCCGGGACAGGGGGCCAGAGACCCAGTACTTC. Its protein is CASRDRGPETQYF.